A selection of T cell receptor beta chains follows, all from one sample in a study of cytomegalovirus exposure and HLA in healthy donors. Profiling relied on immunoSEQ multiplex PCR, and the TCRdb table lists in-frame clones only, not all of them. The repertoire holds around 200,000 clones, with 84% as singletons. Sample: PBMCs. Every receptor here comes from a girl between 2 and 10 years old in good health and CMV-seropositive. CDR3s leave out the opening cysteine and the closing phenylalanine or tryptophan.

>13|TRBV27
ASSPRQGNTGELF
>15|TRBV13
ASSLPWRGFSYNEQF
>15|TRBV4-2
ASSQGSLAGIQETQY
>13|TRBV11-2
ASSPAGRSYNEQF
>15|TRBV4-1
ASSHALQGARDYGYT
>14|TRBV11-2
ASSRGRGQGYNEQF
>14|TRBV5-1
ASSLGGPINNQPQH
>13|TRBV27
ASRNRRFNTGELF
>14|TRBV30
AWKRGTAITHNEQF
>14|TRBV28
ASSFRGQGANYGYT
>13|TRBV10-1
ASSGDSSFYNEQF
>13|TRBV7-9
ASNQERTGGNEQF
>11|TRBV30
AWSVHPQCGYT
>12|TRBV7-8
ASSPPQDLYEQY
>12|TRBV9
ASSPLRADNEQF
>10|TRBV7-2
ASSFGLGGEF
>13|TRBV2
ASSVGGTTTYEQY
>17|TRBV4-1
ASSQGLAGALSSYNEQF
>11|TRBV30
AWIQLNTGELF
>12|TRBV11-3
ASSLRTVEETQY
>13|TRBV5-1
ASSLAGQGNYEQY
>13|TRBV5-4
ASSLGGGVNYGYT
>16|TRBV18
ASSPFKTGATFYQPQH